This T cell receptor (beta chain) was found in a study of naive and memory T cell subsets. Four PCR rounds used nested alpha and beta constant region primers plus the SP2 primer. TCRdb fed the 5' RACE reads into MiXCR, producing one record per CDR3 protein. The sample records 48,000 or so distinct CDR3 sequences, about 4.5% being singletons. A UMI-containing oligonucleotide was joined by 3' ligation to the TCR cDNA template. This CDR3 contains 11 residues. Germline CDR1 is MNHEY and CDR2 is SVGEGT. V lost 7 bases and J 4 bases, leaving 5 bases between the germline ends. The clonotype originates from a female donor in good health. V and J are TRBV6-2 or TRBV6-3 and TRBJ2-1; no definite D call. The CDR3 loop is CASKRYNEQFF. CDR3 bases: TGTGCCAGCAAGAGGTACAATGAGCAGTTCTTC.